This passage covers 14 T cell receptor beta chains from one sample sequenced in a study of blood T cell repertoires in COVID-19. TCRdb's copy holds only in-frame clones and misses some; the assay was immunoSEQ multiplex PCR. In the table there are around 30,000 clones, approximately 80% of which are singletons. Sequencing was carried out using peripheral blood. These TCRs come from a human donor in a cohort sampled during active COVID-19.

The chain is built from TRBV1 and TRBJ2-7; TRBD2 is the table's D call and was not checked against the DNA. TRBV1 is flagged as a pseudogene. The CDR3 spans 20 residues. The CDR3 DNA reads TGCACCAGCAGCCTGGGGACAAAGGGGACTAGCGGGACCGAACGCTACGAGCAGTACTTC. It specifies CTSSLGTKGTSGTERYEQYF.

The rearrangement uses TRBV7-2 and TRBJ2-5; 7 bases align to TRBD2. Germline loops: CDR1 SGHTA, CDR2 FQGNSA. Trimming at V came to 3 bases and at J to 5 bases, leaving 9 bases not matched to a gene. This CDR3 comprises 15 residues. CDR3 amino acids: CASSFQDGAGETQYF. CDR3 in DNA: TGTGCCAGCAGCTTCCAAGACGGAGCGGGGGAGACCCAGTACTTC.

The rearrangement joins TRBV11-3 to TRBJ2-7, with TRBD1 matching 10 bases. Unmatched junction bases numbered 0, after V lost 1 base and J lost 3 bases. CDR1 SGHNT and CDR2 YENEEA come from the germline V gene. CDR3 length: 14 residues. CDR3: CASSLGDRGYEQYF. In nucleotides, the CDR3 is TGTGCCAGCAGCTTAGGGGACAGGGGCTACGAGCAGTACTTC.

The chain recombines TRBV7-8 with TRBJ1-1; possibly TRBD1 for D (5 bases). Germline V gives CDR1 SGHVS, CDR2 FQNEAQ. This CDR3 has 15 amino acids. Trimming stripped 6 bases from V and 5 bases from J, with 19 bases between. The CDR3 region is CASSLQGVVQTEAFF. In nucleotides, the CDR3 is TGTGCCAGCAGTTTACAAGGGGTAGTACAAACTGAAGCTTTCTTT.

The chain links TRBV6-2 or TRBV6-3 to TRBJ2-7, with 11 bases fitting TRBD1. The V and J ends lost 5 bases and 5 bases, in that order; junction bases with no gene match: 11. The germline gives CDR1 MNHEY, CDR2 SVGEGT. There are 16 residues in the CDR3. The CDR3 here is CASSGFPGQGADEQYF. DNA of the CDR3: TGTGCCAGCAGTGGCTTCCCAGGACAGGGGGCCGACGAGCAGTACTTC.

V gene TRBV7-6 combines with J gene TRBJ2-3; 9 nucleotides align to TRBD2. Germline CDR1 is SGHVS and CDR2 is FNYEAQ. The V segment lost 1 base and the J segment 5 bases; nucleotides outside the gene matches: 10. This CDR3 has 17 residues. DNA of the CDR3: TGTGCCAGCAGCTTAGGCGTGAGCGGGGGGCTGGAAGATACGCAGTATTTT. Residues: CASSLGVSGGLEDTQYF. Combining the CDR3 with reference TRBV7-6 and TRBJ2-3 gives the whole variable domain GAGVSQSPRYKVTKRGQDVALRCDPISGHVSLYWYRQALGQGPEFLTYFNYEAQQDKSGLPNDRFSAERPEGSISTLTIQRTEQRDSAMYRCASSLGVSGGLEDTQYFGPGTRLTVL.

The chain employs TRBV7-3 and TRBJ2-1, with 7 bases that match TRBD2. Germline loops: CDR1 SGHTA, CDR2 FQGTGA. This CDR3 comprises 14 residues. V dropped 1 base and J dropped 6; count of bases not matched to a gene: 3. The CDR3 region is CASSLNGRPNEQFF. For the CDR3, the DNA is TGTGCCAGCAGCTTAAACGGGAGGCCCAATGAGCAGTTCTTC.

The rearrangement joins TRBV5-6 to TRBJ1-5, with 9 bases lining up with TRBD1. The V gene's germline CDR1 is SGHDT and CDR2 YYEEEE. The CDR3 covers 12 residues. The trim removed 3 bases at V and 11 bases at J, leaving 3 bases unmatched. The CDR3 spells CASSWGQGAQHF. The CDR3 nucleotides read TGTGCCAGCAGCTGGGGACAGGGTGCCCAGCATTTT.

The chain couples TRBV5-1 to TRBJ2-2; 11 nucleotides line up with TRBD2. Germline CDR1 is SGHRS and CDR2 is YFSETQ. Trimming cost V 5 bases and J 4 bases; bases outside gene matches: 4. The CDR3 extends over 15 amino acids. CDR3 bases: TGCGCCAGCAGGGATAGCGGGAGGGTCACCGGGGAGCTGTTTTTT. It translates to CASRDSGRVTGELFF.

This chain joins TRBV4-1 and TRBJ2-2; D not certain. This CDR3 has 17 residues. Germline CDR1 and CDR2: MGHRA and YSYEKL. Trimming removed 2 bases from V and 1 base from J, with 14 bases in between. CDR3 region: CASSQSTQRLNTGELFF. As DNA, the CDR3 is TGCGCCAGCAGCCAAAGTACCCAGAGACTGAACACCGGGGAGCTGTTTTTT.

This clone appeared a single time. This chain joins TRBV7-2 and TRBJ2-5, with 8 bases matching TRBD2. CDR1 is SGHTA and CDR2 is FQGNSA in the germline V gene. The CDR3 totals 16 residues. The J segment lost 5 bases and the V segment lost 6 bases, leaving 14 bases of the junction unmatched. In nucleotides, the CDR3 is TGTGCCAGCAGTGAGGGGTCCATAGCGGGAACGGAGACCCAGTACTTC. It codes for CASSEGSIAGTETQYF.

CDR3 nucleotides: TGTGCCAGCAGAGAGGACAGGGGTGACTACACCTTC. Its protein is CASREDRGDYTF. The genes are TRBV2 and TRBJ1-2; 9 nucleotides match TRBD1. The CDR3 is made up of 12 amino acids. Per the germline V gene, CDR1 is SNHLY and CDR2 is FYNNEI. J gave up 10 bases and V 6 bases, and 6 bases lay outside the gene matches.

The V gene is TRBV18, the J gene TRBJ1-4; unclear D gene. The CDR3 loop spans 13 amino acids. The ends were cut back, 5 bases at V and 5 bases at J, with 9 bases in the middle. Germline lookup yields CDR1 KGHSH and CDR2 LQKENI. CDR3 protein: CASSGTVNEKLFF. CDR3 bases: TGTGCCAGCTCAGGAACAGTCAATGAAAAACTGTTTTTT.

This clone was observed a few times. The rearrangement links TRBV2 to TRBJ2-5, with 12 bases fitting TRBD2. The CDR3 extends over 15 amino acids. V trimming: 6 bases; J trimming: 2 bases; junction bases outside the gene matches: 4. The V gene's germline CDR1 is SNHLY and CDR2 FYNNEI. The CDR3 DNA sequence: TGTGCCAGCAGCCTCCTAGCGGGGGGGCAAGAGACCCAGTACTTC. Translated, it gives CASSLLAGGQETQYF.